One T cell receptor beta chain is described in this entry. Antigen specificity is unknown. Combining a sample-barcoded 5' primer with a J-beta primer mix, a second PCR ran for 7 to 11 cycles. All cDNA molecules were each tagged by a template-switch adaptor with 12 random nucleotides. Each CDR3 protein is one row after TCRdb ran MiXCR on the 5' RACE reads. This table holds about 1 million distinct CDR3 sequences, 35% to 55% found once. These data come from a study of blood T cells in healthy people across ages. Findings and limits, study-wide: Age advanced and TCR beta diversity per million T cells fell, roughly linearly.

CDR3 length: 14 amino acids. The germline V gene has CDR1 MDHEN and CDR2 SYDVKM. V trimming: 6 bases; J trimming: 10 bases; junction bases outside the gene matches: 8. The draw of peripheral blood yielded ten milliliters from each donor. The chain links TRBV28 to TRBJ2-1, with 11 bases that match TRBD2. The sequencing sample was made of blood. The clonotype comes from a woman between 55 and 75 years old in good health. The CDR3 region is CASRPGLAVREQFF. CDR3 coding DNA: TGTGCCAGCAGGCCGGGACTAGCGGTTAGGGAGCAGTTCTTC.